These 15 T cell receptor beta chains were sequenced from one sample in a study of blood T cell repertoires in COVID-19. Assay: immunoSEQ multiplex PCR; the TCRdb copy retains only in-frame clones and omits some. The sample consists of about 150,000 clones, approximately 80% of them appearing once. The specimen was peripheral blood. All receptors derive from a man between 60 and 70 years old with acute or convalescent COVID-19.

V is TRBV25-1 and J is TRBJ2-4; the D gene is possibly TRBD1 (5 bases). The CDR3 covers 14 residues. Trimming took off 8 bases at V and 3 bases at J, with 14 bases between the two ends. Germline V gene sequence: CDR1 MGHDK, CDR2 SYGVNS. CDR3 amino acids: CASAPVGDKNIQYF. The CDR3 coding sequence is TGTGCCAGCGCCCCTGTAGGGGACAAAAACATTCAGTACTTC.

The chain combines TRBV4-2 with TRBJ2-1; possibly TRBD2 for D (6 bases). The germline V and J ends were trimmed by 0 bases and 5 bases, with 17 bases remaining between them. Germline-derived CDR1 and CDR2 are LGHNA and YNFKEQ. The CDR3 spans 17 residues. CDR3 DNA sequence: TGTGCCAGCAGCCAAGATCTTACTACGACGGGGGACAATGAGCAGTTCTTC. Protein sequence: CASSQDLTTTGDNEQFF.

This sequence joins TRBV2 and TRBJ2-4; 11 bases fit TRBD2. The germline gives CDR1 SNHLY, CDR2 FYNNEI. The J segment lost 7 bases and the V segment lost 6 bases, leaving 5 bases of the junction unmatched. CDR3 size: 14 residues. The CDR3 here is CASRVTSGGNIQYF. CDR3 DNA: TGTGCCAGCAGAGTCACTAGCGGGGGTAACATTCAGTACTTC.

This rearrangement joins TRBV19 to TRBJ2-5; 8 nucleotides agree with TRBD2. This CDR3 spans 17 amino acids. Germline CDR1 and CDR2: LNHDA and SQIVND (reference sequence). With 1 base clipped from V and 4 bases from J, the junction kept 11 bases outside the gene matches. The chain's CDR3 is CASSIALQGAGGETQYF. The CDR3 coding sequence is TGTGCCAGTAGTATAGCCCTACAAGGGGCGGGAGGAGAGACCCAGTACTTC.

The chain couples TRBV5-6 to TRBJ1-3; D gene uncertain. The CDR3 sequence is 16 residues long. The V gene's germline CDR1 is SGHDT and CDR2 YYEEEE. V dropped 0 bases and J dropped 0 bases, with 10 bases sitting between them. The CDR3 sequence is CASSLGSRISGNTIYF. The DNA of the CDR3 is TGTGCCAGCAGCTTGGGGTCGCGTATCTCTGGAAACACCATATATTTT.

The chain recombines TRBV6-2 or TRBV6-3 with TRBJ1-6; D may be TRBD1 (6 bases). Germline lookup yields CDR1 MNHEY and CDR2 SVGEGT. The CDR3 is 18 amino acids. Trimming removed 5 bases from V and 2 bases from J, with 19 bases in between. The chain's CDR3 is CASSDEEGEPTYNSPLHF. CDR3 DNA: TGTGCCAGCAGTGATGAAGAGGGGGAGCCGACCTATAATTCACCCCTCCACTTT.

CDR3 in amino acids: CASSIATTGNEKLFF. CDR3 coding DNA: TGTGCCAGTAGTATAGCAACTACGGGGAATGAAAAACTGTTTTTT. The chain links TRBV19 to TRBJ1-4; D unresolved. The V gene's germline CDR1 is LNHDA and CDR2 SQIVND (reference sequence). V was shortened by 1 base and J by 5 bases, with 11 bases between the two germline ends. The CDR3 is 15 residues long.

The chain recombines TRBV7-2 with TRBJ2-7, with 10 bases aligning to TRBD2. This CDR3 is 13 amino acids long. Germline trimming cut 9 bases from V and 0 bases from J; bases unmatched to any gene: 2. CDR1 and CDR2 (germline): SGHTA, FQGNSA. CDR3 DNA sequence: TGTGCCAGTAGCGGGGGGTTCTCCTACGAGCAGTACTTC. Translation gives CASSGGFSYEQYF. The full variable domain, its missing parts supplied by reference TRBV7-2 and TRBJ2-7, is GAGVSQSPSNKVTEKGKDVELRCDPISGHTALYWYRQSLGQGLEFLIYFQGNSAPDKSGLPSDRFSAERTGGSVSTLTIQRTQQEDSAVYLCASSGGFSYEQYFGPGTRLTVT.

This clone was counted at least ten times. The J gene is TRBJ1-5, the V gene TRBV3-1 (or the pseudogene TRBV3-2), with a weak D call TRBD1 (6 bases). V was cut by 2 bases and J by 0 bases, with 17 bases left in between. The CDR3 has 18 amino acids. Germline V gene sequence: CDR1 LGHDT, CDR2 YNNKEL (reference sequence). In DNA form, the CDR3 reads TGTGCCAGCAGCCAACCTTCAGGACAGATCATTAGCAATCAGCCCCAGCATTTT. The encoded protein is CASSQPSGQIISNQPQHF.

V usage is TRBV5-5 and J usage is TRBJ1-1; tentatively, D is TRBD1 (5 bases). Germline CDR1 reads SGHKS; CDR2 reads YYEKEE (reference sequence). The V end lost 3 bases, the J end lost 1 base, and 7 bases lay between the germline ends. CDR3 size: 13 residues. CDR3: CASSWTSNTEAFF. CDR3 DNA sequence: TGTGCCAGCAGCTGGACATCGAACACTGAAGCTTTCTTT. The complete variable domain, with remaining parts taken from reference TRBV5-5 and TRBJ1-1, reads DAGVTQSPTHLIKTRGQQVTLRCSPISGHKSVSWYQQVLGQGPQFIFQYYEKEERGRGNFPDRFSARQFPNYSSELNVNALLLGDSALYLCASSWTSNTEAFFGQGTRLTVV.

The chain uses TRBV21-1 and TRBJ1-1; no check of the table's D call, TRBD1, against the DNA was made. TRBV21-1 constitutes a pseudogene. The CDR3 is made up of 15 amino acids. This CDR3 reads CASSKTPTLNTEAFF. The CDR3, as DNA: TGTGCCAGCAGCAAAACCCCGACATTGAACACTGAAGCTTTCTTT.

This chain uses TRBV9 with TRBJ2-7; 7 positions match TRBD2. CDR1 SGDLS and CDR2 YYNGEE come from the germline V gene. The trim removed 4 bases at V and 5 bases at J, leaving 6 bases unmatched. This CDR3 spans 13 amino acids. Here the CDR3 reads CASSKGRGDEQYF. The CDR3 DNA reads TGTGCCAGCAGCAAAGGGAGGGGTGACGAGCAGTACTTC.

CDR3 DNA: TGTGCCAGCAGCCACCGGGGGGGATACAATGAGCAGTTCTTC. Protein: CASSHRGGYNEQFF. V usage is TRBV3-1 (or the pseudogene TRBV3-2) and J usage is TRBJ2-1, with 8 positions matching TRBD2. With V trimmed by 3 bases and J by 4 bases, 2 bases remained unmatched. CDR1 is LGHDT, CDR2 YNNKEL, per germline (reference sequence). This CDR3 is 14 amino acids long.

The chain couples TRBV10-1 to TRBJ2-3; the match to TRBD2 covers 16 bases. Germline loops: CDR1 WNHNN, CDR2 SYGVQD (reference sequence). The CDR3 length is 19 residues. The junction had 7 bases not matched to a gene; V was cut back by 2 bases and J by 2 bases. The chain's CDR3 is CASSEMGLAGGPNTDTQYF. CDR3 DNA: TGCGCCAGCAGTGAGATGGGACTAGCGGGGGGGCCGAACACAGATACGCAGTATTTT.

This clone was recorded a few times. The rearrangement uses TRBV2 and TRBJ1-2; unclear D gene. The CDR3 covers 12 residues. Trimming took off 6 bases at V and 3 bases at J, with 8 bases between the two ends. Germline CDR1 reads SNHLY; CDR2 reads FYNNEI. The CDR3 loop is CASRAMDYGYTF. The CDR3 DNA follows: TGTGCCAGCAGGGCCATGGACTATGGCTACACCTTC. The variable domain in full, with the rest retrieved from reference TRBV2 and TRBJ1-2, is EPEVTQTPSHQVTQMGQEVILRCVPISNHLYFYWYRQILGQKVEFLVSFYNNEISEKSEIFDDQFSVERPDGSNFTLKIRSTKLEDSAMYFCASRAMDYGYTFGSGTRLTVV.